The 9 T cell receptor beta chains below come from one sample, sequenced in a study of T cells in Graves' hyperthyroidism and ophthalmopathy. RNA transcripts gave rise to amplified TCR beta CDR3 regions. A first-round RT-PCR of the TCR CDR3 used the HTBI primer set. TCRdb fed the multiplex PCR reads into MiXCR, producing one record per CDR3 protein. The repertoire holds about 460,000 distinct CDR3 sequences, with approximately 23% as singletons. The sequencing input was blood. The receptors come from a woman between 65 and 79 years old with Graves' ophthalmopathy.

This clonotype was detected many times. The chain carries TRBV29-1 and TRBJ2-1; D not resolved. The CDR3 spans 12 residues. Germline-derived CDR1 and CDR2 are SQVTM and ANQGSEA. The V and J ends lost 5 bases and 7 bases respectively, with 12 bases between them. The CDR3 protein is CSVLGSTNEQFF. Written as DNA, the CDR3 is TGCAGCGTTTTAGGCAGCACAAATGAGCAGTTCTTC.

The V call is TRBV9, the J call TRBJ2-7; weak D call: TRBD1 (6 bases). With 3 bases removed from V and 3 bases from J, the gap between germline ends came to 13 bases. Per germline, CDR1 SGDLS and CDR2 YYNGEE. The CDR3 is 14 residues long. Here the CDR3 DNA reads TGTGCCAGCAGCGCGGGTAACAGGGACTACGAGCAGTACTTC. This gives the protein CASSAGNRDYEQYF.

CDR3 protein: CASSSGRALEQYF. CDR3 sequence (DNA): TGTGCCAGCAGTAGCGGGAGGGCCCTAGAGCAGTACTTC. The V and J genes are TRBV2 and TRBJ2-7; 10 bases fit TRBD2. Unmatched junction bases numbered 5, after V lost 5 bases and J lost 7 bases. Germline V gene lookup returns CDR1 SNHLY and CDR2 FYNNEI. The CDR3 consists of 13 residues.

At least ten counts were recorded for this clonotype. The V call is TRBV27, the J call TRBJ2-1, with 7 bases that match TRBD2. Germline loops: CDR1 MNHEY, CDR2 SMNVEV (reference sequence). The CDR3 sequence is 14 residues long. J gave up 5 bases and V 11 bases, and 12 bases lay outside the gene matches. CDR3 amino acids: CAVQRDRLNNEQFF. CDR3 nucleotide sequence: TGTGCCGTCCAGCGGGACCGTCTCAACAATGAGCAGTTCTTC.

This chain uses TRBV6-6 with TRBJ1-2; 8 bases are shared with TRBD1. CDR1 and CDR2 from the germline V gene are MNHNY and SVGAGI (reference sequence). V trimming: 0 bases; J trimming: 0 bases; junction bases outside the gene matches: 9. This CDR3 has 18 amino acids. The CDR3 protein is CASSYSKGQVRTNYGYTF. The CDR3 coding sequence is TGTGCCAGCAGTTACTCGAAGGGACAGGTTCGAACTAACTATGGCTACACCTTC.

The gene calls are TRBV6-1 and TRBJ1-1; D perhaps matches TRBD1 (5 bases). Germline V gives CDR1 MNHNS, CDR2 SASEGT. V lost 1 base, J lost 0 bases, and 21 bases lay in between. The CDR3 sequence is 19 residues long. The chain's CDR3 is CASSEVGTVHGVMNTEAFF. For the CDR3, the DNA is TGTGCCAGCAGTGAAGTGGGGACTGTCCATGGGGTTATGAACACTGAAGCTTTCTTT.

This clonotype has just a few counts. This chain joins TRBV24-1 and TRBJ2-2; no clear D gene. CDR3 size: 13 residues. V lost 0 bases and J 8 bases, leaving 6 bases between the germline ends. Germline lookup yields CDR1 KGHDR and CDR2 SFDVKD. Here the CDR3 DNA reads TGTGCCACCAGTGATTTGCAATGGGGGGAGCTGTTTTTT. Its protein product is CATSDLQWGELFF.

The V and J genes are TRBV6-2 or TRBV6-3 and TRBJ1-5, with D possibly matching TRBD1 (5 bases). Germline values: CDR1 MNHEY, CDR2 SVGEGT. V shed 5 bases and J shed 0 bases, with 11 bases lying between them. The CDR3 is 15 amino acids. CDR3 in amino acids: CASSKEGLSNQPQHF. The DNA of the CDR3 is TGTGCCAGCAGTAAGGAGGGGCTTAGCAATCAGCCCCAGCATTTT.

There are many counts of this clonotype. The chain employs TRBV28 and TRBJ1-1, with D possibly matching TRBD1 (5 bases). This CDR3 has 13 amino acids. In germline, CDR1 is MDHEN, CDR2 SYDVKM. V dropped 10 bases and J dropped 2 bases, with 14 bases sitting between them. In DNA form, the CDR3 reads TGTGCCACCCGAGGGACGGCTAACACTGAAGCTTTCTTT. It translates to CATRGTANTEAFF.